The TCR beta chain described here comes from a study of persistence of HIV-infected CD4 T cells. Study details: Multiple blood draws of up to 180 mL, except a couple of donors with single leukapheresis.

This was the immunoSEQ version 4 assay in survey mode. Only in-frame clones appear in the TCRdb table, and some are missing; sequencing was by immunoSEQ multiplex PCR. Counted here are approximately 32,000 clones, 75% to 85% occurring once; the ten biggest clones make up roughly 18%. Cells were stimulated with overlapping HIV-1 Gag 15-mer peptides. Sorted nonresponding memory CD4+ T cells were CD40L-negative, CD69-negative, CD45RO-high. These HIV-1-infected adults initiated suppressive ART in chronic infection. This clone was detected a few times. Its antigen remains unidentified. The length of the CDR3 is 13 residues. With 8 bases removed from V and 1 base from J, the gap between germline ends came to 11 bases. Germline-derived CDR1 and CDR2 are MGHDK and SYGVNS.

The sample consisted of CD4+ T cells sorted from PBMCs after roughly 19-hour stimulation, taken from a patient who received antiretroviral therapy. The source is an adult woman with HIV who was CMV-seropositive. The rearrangement links TRBV25-1 to TRBJ1-1; D remains unclear. The CDR3 region is CASGSTGNTEAFF. CDR3 DNA sequence: TGTGCCAGCGGTTCGACGGGGAACACTGAAGCTTTCTTT.